A selection of T cell receptor beta chains follows, all from one sample in a study of CXCR3-negative and CXCR3-positive naive CD8 T cells. TCRdb reworked the 5' RACE reads into one entry per CDR3 protein, no DNA. The table lists about 6,900 distinct CDR3 sequences. The sequencing input was naive CXCR3+ CD8+ T cells from blood. The receptors originated from a human donor in good health. Some clones in this sample may be carry-over from other donors' samples. The CDR3 runs from the conserved cysteine through the conserved F or W. Clone size is given for some rows only: seen once, a few or many times, or a class if the clone is expanded.

>TRBJ1-2|-|TRBV25-1
CASSESIGVGNTNYGYTF
>TRBJ2-7|medium-sized|TRBV29-1
CSVEGQGLTPYEQYF
>TRBJ2-5|medium-sized|TRBV29-1
CSGNQGTETQYF
>TRBJ2-1|-|TRBV29-1
CSGLGTSGEQFF
>TRBJ2-3|medium-sized|TRBV29-1
CSVAFWVGSTDTQYF
>TRBJ2-4|medium-sized|TRBV7-9
CASSLQTGAKNIQYF
>TRBJ2-5|-|TRBV6-5
CASSYSTGGAETQYF
>TRBJ1-1|medium-sized|TRBV29-1
CSVSGTTEAFF
>TRBJ2-3|-|TRBV5-8
CASSPRGESTDTQYF
>TRBJ2-3|-|TRBV21-1
CASSKPRATQYF
>TRBJ2-3|medium-sized|TRBV3-1
CASSHFKAGTDTQYF
>TRBJ2-5|-|TRBV5-1
CASSPPTEQETQYF
>TRBJ2-7|medium-sized|TRBV29-1
CSVEGAYYEQYF
>TRBJ2-1|-|TRBV7-6
CASSLLPSGGVEGQFF
>TRBJ2-7|-|TRBV4-1
CASRRAGPTYEQYF
>TRBJ2-1|medium-sized|TRBV3-1
CASSQDAGQRGFF
>TRBJ2-4|medium-sized|TRBV20-1
CSARGAGGAINIQYF
>TRBJ2-3|-|TRBV7-9
CASSLTGTDTQYF
>TRBJ1-2|-|TRBV11-2
CASSLDQVYTF
>TRBJ2-7|-|TRBV10-3
CAISATGGFYEQYF
>TRBJ2-2|-|TRBV5-5
CASSDRVDTGELFF
>TRBJ2-2|medium-sized|TRBV21-1
CASSPPGTGRAELFF
>TRBJ2-1|-|TRBV21-1
CASSKDGGRSYNEQFF
>TRBJ2-1|-|TRBV23-1
CASSQSTIPAQGADEQFF
>TRBJ2-5|-|TRBV24-1
CATSDFSGETQYF
>TRBJ2-5|-|TRBV11-2
CASSFGETQYF
>TRBJ2-3|medium-sized|TRBV7-6
CASSSTPMASNTQYF
>TRBJ2-1|-|TRBV29-1
CSDYGLAWNEQFF
>TRBJ2-1|medium-sized|TRBV2
CASSVSSEGQVSDEQFF
>TRBJ2-5|-|TRBV2
CASWEGTAVAETQYF
>TRBJ2-5|-|TRBV11-2
CASSTWAEETQYF
>TRBJ2-2|-|TRBV20-1
CSARVRYTGELFF
>TRBJ2-1|medium-sized|TRBV27
CASSLQAGSGEQFF
>TRBJ2-7|-|TRBV20-1
CSANSESSYEQYF
>TRBJ2-7|medium-sized|TRBV6-5
CASSYGTTSYEQYF
>TRBJ1-2|medium-sized|TRBV19
CASSESPIGLGYGYTF
>TRBJ2-7|medium-sized|TRBV21-1
CASSSRDRAGSYEQYF
>TRBJ2-3|-|TRBV6-5
CASTSAPGIHSDTQYF
>TRBJ2-1|-|TRBV2
CASDRRVNEQFF
>TRBJ1-5|-|TRBV12-3/TRBV12-4
CASSLGVRTGQPQHF
>TRBJ2-7|-|TRBV6-2/TRBV6-3
CASSSSKLGTGGFYEQYF
>TRBJ2-3|-|TRBV10-3
CAISVGAGGQADTQYF
>TRBJ1-2|medium-sized|TRBV29-1
CSVETSLYGYTF
>TRBJ2-3|-|TRBV7-2
CASSLAGTGWDTQYF
>TRBJ2-4|-|TRBV7-8
CASSLGGEEAIQYF
>TRBJ1-1|-|TRBV6-5
CASSYRDRGQLAFF
>TRBJ2-7|medium-sized|TRBV29-1
CSVDGGTGTNYEQYF
>TRBJ2-3|-|TRBV25-1
CASSERQSSTDTQYF
>TRBJ2-7|-|TRBV7-2
CASSAMDSVVYEQYF